This T cell receptor beta chain was identified during a study of T cells in localized non-small cell lung cancer. Study observations and caveats: Investigators sequenced only a single tumor region, leaving heterogeneity possible. A raised T cell density in blood coincided with lengthier overall survival.

The data were produced by immunoSEQ multiplex PCR, yet TCRdb's version contains in-frame clones alone and is incomplete. The sample shows around 50,000 clones, about 80% of them seen only once. For this clone: No antigen is known for it.

The sequences come from peripheral blood, collected before any cancer treatment. The clonotype was recovered from a female donor older than 55 with stage II squamous cell lung carcinoma.

The CDR3, as DNA: TGTGCCAGCCGGGTTCCTGGGGCCAACGTCCTGACTTTC. It yields the protein CASRVPGANVLTF. V usage is TRBV10-3 and J usage is TRBJ2-6; D not resolved. CDR3 length equals 13 residues. The V gene's germline CDR1 is ENHRY and CDR2 SYGVKD. The germline V and J ends were trimmed by 10 bases and 2 bases, with 9 bases remaining between them.